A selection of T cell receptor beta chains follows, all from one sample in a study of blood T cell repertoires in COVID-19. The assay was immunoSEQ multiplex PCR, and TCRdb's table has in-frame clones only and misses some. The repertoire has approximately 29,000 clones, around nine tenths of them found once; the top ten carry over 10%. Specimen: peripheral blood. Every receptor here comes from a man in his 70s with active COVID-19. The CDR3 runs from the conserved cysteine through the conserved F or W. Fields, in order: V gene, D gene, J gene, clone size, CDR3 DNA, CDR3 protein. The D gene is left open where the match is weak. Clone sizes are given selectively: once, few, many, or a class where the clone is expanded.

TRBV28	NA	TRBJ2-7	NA	TGTGCCAGCAGCCCCGGAGCGGCAGTCTACGAGCAGTACTTC	CASSPGAAVYEQYF
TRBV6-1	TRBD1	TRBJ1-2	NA	TGTGCCAGCAGTGAAGCAGCGACAGGGGTCTATGGCTACACCTTC	CASSEAATGVYGYTF
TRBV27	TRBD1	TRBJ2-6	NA	TGTGCCAGCAGTATGTCGGGACAGGGGTATGGTGGGGCCAACGTCCTGACTTTC	CASSMSGQGYGGANVLTF
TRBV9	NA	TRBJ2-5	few	TGTGCCAGCAGCGTAGCTCAGGGGGAGACCCAGTACTTC	CASSVAQGETQYF
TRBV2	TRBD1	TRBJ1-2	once	TGTGCCAGCAGTGAGTCAAGGACAGGGACGTCCTATGGCTACACCTTC	CASSESRTGTSYGYTF
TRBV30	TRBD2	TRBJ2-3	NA	TGTGCCTGGAGGACTAGCTCTACGCAGTATTTT	CAWRTSSTQYF
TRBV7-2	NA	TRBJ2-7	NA	TGTGCCAGCAGCCCTTCCTACGAGCAGTACTTC	CASSPSYEQYF
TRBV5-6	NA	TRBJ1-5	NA	TGTGCCAGCAGCCCCAGTCGCGGGCCCCAGCATTTT	CASSPSRGPQHF
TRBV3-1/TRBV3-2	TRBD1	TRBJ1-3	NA	TGTGCCAGCAGTCCCACAGGGGGCACTGGAAACACCATATATTTT	CASSPTGGTGNTIYF
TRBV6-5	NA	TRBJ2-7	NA	TGTGCCAGCACCCACGGGAGTCCTCCCGAGCAGTACTTC	CASTHGSPPEQYF
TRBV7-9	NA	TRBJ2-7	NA	TGTGCCAGCAGCCCCTACCGGGACACGACCTACGAGCAGTACTTC	CASSPYRDTTYEQYF
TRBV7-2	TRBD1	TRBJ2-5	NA	TGTGCCAGCAGCTTAGCCGACCGAGGGACAGCGCACCAAGAGACCCAGTACTTC	CASSLADRGTAHQETQYF
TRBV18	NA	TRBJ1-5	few	TGTGCCAGCTCACCTTTATCTCGGGATCGCAATCAGCCCCAGCATTTT	CASSPLSRDRNQPQHF
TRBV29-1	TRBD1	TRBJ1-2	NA	TGCAGCGTTGCCGGGACAGGGGGCAATGGCTACACCTTC	CSVAGTGGNGYTF
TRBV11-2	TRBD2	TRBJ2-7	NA	TGTGCCAGCAGCCCCACCGCGGGAGGACCCTTTAGCTACGAGCAGTACTTC	CASSPTAGGPFSYEQYF
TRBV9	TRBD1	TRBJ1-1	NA	TGTGCCAGCAGCGTATCTTGGACAGGGGTTGAAGCTTTCTTT	CASSVSWTGVEAFF
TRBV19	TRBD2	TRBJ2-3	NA	TGTGCCAGTCAGGGACTAGCGGGCGCTACAGATACGCAGTATTTT	CASQGLAGATDTQYF
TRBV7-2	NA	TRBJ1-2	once	TGTGCCAGCAGCTTATTGCGGGGCTACACCTTC	CASSLLRGYTF
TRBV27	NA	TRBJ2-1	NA	TGTGCCAGCAGTTTAGAAGTTCCGGGTACCTACAATGAGCAGTTCTTC	CASSLEVPGTYNEQFF
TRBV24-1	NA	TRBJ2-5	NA	TGTGCCACCGGAAGGGGAGAGACCCAGTACTTC	CATGRGETQYF
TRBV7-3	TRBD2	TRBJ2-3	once	TGTGCCAGCAGCCTAACCGGGCTTCGCGGGAGGGATACGCAGTATTTT	CASSLTGLRGRDTQYF
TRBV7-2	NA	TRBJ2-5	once	TGTGCCAGCAGCTTAGCTCCCTTGAGAGGGAAAGAGACCCAGTACTTC	CASSLAPLRGKETQYF
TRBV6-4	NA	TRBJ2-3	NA	TGTGCCAGCAGTCCTAGCACATGGGAGGATACGCAGTATTTT	CASSPSTWEDTQYF